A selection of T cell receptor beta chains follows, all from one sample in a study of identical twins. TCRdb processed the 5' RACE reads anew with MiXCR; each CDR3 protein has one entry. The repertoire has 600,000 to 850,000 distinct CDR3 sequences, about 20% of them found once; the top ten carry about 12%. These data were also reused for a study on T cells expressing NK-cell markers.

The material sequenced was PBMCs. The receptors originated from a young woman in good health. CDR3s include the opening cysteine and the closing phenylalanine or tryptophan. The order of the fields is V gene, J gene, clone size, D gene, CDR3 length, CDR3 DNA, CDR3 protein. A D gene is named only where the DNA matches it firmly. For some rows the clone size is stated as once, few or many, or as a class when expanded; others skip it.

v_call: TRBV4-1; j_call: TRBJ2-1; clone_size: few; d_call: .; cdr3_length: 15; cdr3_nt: TGCGCCAGCAGCCAGTCAGCGATGAGCTACAATGAGCAGTTCTTC; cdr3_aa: CASSQSAMSYNEQFF
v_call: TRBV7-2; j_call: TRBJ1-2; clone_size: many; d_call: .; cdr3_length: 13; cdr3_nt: TGTGCCAGCAGCTTAGACAGGCCCTATGGCTACACCTTC; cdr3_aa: CASSLDRPYGYTF
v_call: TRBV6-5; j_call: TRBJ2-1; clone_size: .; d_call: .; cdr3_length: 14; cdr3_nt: TGTGCCAGCAGTTACGGGTACTCCTACAATGAGCAGTTCTTC; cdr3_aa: CASSYGYSYNEQFF
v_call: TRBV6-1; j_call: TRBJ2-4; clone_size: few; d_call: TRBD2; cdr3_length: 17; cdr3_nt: TGTGCCAGCAGGGGGACTAGCGGGGGCGTAGCCAAAAACATTCAGTACTTC; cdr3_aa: CASRGTSGGVAKNIQYF
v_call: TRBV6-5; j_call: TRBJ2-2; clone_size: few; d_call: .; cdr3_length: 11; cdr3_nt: TGTGCCAGCAAGTTTGGCGGGGAGCTGTTTTTT; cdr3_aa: CASKFGGELFF
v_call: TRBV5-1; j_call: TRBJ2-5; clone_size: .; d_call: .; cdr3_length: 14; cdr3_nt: TGCGCCAGCAGCTTCCAGTGGATGCAAGAGACCCAGTACTTC; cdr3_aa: CASSFQWMQETQYF
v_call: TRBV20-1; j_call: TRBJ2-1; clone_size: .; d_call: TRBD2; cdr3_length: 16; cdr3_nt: TGCAGTGCAGGGTCGGTTAGCGGGGGGTTTTACAATGAGCAGTTCTTC; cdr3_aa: CSAGSVSGGFYNEQFF
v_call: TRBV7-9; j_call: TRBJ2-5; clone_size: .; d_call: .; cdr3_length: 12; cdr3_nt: TGTGCCAGCAGTCCCCCCCCCGGCGGAAAGGACTTC; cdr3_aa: CASSPPPGGKDF
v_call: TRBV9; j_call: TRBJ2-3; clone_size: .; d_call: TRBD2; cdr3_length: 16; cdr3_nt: TGTGCCAGCAGCGCCCGACTAGCGGGGTACACAGATACGCAGTATTTT; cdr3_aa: CASSARLAGYTDTQYF
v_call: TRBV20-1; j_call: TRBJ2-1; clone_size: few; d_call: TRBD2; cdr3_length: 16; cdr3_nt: TGCAGTGCTAGTTCTTTCGCGGGAGCCTTATACAATGAGCAGTTCTTC; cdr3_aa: CSASSFAGALYNEQFF
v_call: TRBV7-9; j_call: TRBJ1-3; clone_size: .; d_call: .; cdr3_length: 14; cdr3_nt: TGTGCCAGCAGCTTAGGCTTTTCTGGAAACACCATATATTTT; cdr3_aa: CASSLGFSGNTIYF
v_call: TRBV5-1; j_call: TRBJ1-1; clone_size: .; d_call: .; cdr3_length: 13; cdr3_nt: TGCGCCAGCAGCAGGGGGGAGATAACTGAAGCTTTCTTT; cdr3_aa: CASSRGEITEAFF
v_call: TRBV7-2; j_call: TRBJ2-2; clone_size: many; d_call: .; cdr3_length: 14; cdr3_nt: TGTGCCAGCAGCTTAGGTTTAGACACCGGGGAGCTGTTTTTT; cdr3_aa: CASSLGLDTGELFF
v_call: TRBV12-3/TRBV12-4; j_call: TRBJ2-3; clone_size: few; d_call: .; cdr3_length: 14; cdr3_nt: TGTGCCAGCAGTTCCCATAGCGGCACAGATACGCAGTATTTT; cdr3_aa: CASSSHSGTDTQYF
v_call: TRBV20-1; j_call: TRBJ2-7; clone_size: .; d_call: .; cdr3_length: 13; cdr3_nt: TGCAGTGCTAGACCCCCCCCATCCTACGAGCAGTACTTC; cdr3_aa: CSARPPPSYEQYF
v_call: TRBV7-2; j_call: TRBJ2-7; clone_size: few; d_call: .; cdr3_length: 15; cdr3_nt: TGTGCCAGCAGCCCCCGTTTAGCGGCCTCCTACGAGCAGTACTTC; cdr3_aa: CASSPRLAASYEQYF
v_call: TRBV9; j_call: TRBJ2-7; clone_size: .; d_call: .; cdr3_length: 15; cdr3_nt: TGTGCCAGCAGCGTAGGGTCTCAGGGTCGGGCCGAGCAGTACTTC; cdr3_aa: CASSVGSQGRAEQYF
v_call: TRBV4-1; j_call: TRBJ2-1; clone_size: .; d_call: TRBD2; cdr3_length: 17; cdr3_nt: TGCGCCAGCAGCCCACTCCCGACTAGCGGGAGGGCAAATGAGCAGTTCTTC; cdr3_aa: CASSPLPTSGRANEQFF
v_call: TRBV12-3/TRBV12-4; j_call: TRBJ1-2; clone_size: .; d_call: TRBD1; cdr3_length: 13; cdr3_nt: TGTGCCAGCAGCCTCGACAGGGCGGAAGGCTACACCTTC; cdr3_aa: CASSLDRAEGYTF
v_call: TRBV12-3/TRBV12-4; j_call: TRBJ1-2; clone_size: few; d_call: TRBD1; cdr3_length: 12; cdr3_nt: TGTGCCAGCCAGGACAGGGTCTATGGCTACACCTTC; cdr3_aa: CASQDRVYGYTF
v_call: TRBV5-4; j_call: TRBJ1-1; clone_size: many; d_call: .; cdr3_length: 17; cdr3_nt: TGTGCCAGCAGCTTGAAACTGTGGGACGCCGAGAACACTGAAGCTTTCTTT; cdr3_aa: CASSLKLWDAENTEAFF
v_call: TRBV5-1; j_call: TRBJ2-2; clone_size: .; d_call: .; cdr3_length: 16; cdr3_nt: TGCGCCAGCAGATCTACCGGGACGGTAAACACCGGGGAGCTGTTTTTT; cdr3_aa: CASRSTGTVNTGELFF
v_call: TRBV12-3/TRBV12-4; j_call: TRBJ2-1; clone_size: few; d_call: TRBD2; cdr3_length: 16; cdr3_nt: TGTGCCAGCAGTATCCCTGGACTAGCGGAGAAAGGTGAGCAGTTCTTC; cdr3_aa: CASSIPGLAEKGEQFF
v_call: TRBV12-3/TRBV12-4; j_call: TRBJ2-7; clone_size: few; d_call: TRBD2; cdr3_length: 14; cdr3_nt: TGTGCCAGCAGCCTACGGGGGGGCCGCAGCGAGCAGTACTTC; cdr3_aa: CASSLRGGRSEQYF
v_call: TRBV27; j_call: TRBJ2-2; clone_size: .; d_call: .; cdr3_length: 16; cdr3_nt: TGTGCCAGCAGTTTAATCGGATCCGTGAACACCGGGGAGCTGTTTTTT; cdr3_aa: CASSLIGSVNTGELFF
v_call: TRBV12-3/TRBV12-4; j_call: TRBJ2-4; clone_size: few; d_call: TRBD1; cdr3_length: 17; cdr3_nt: TGTGCCAGCAGTTTAGCGGGACAGGGGGCTGCCAAAAACATTCAGTACTTC; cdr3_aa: CASSLAGQGAAKNIQYF